This TCR beta chain emerged from a study of shared clonotypes between healthy human individuals. Study in general: Contributing individuals were a couple of females and a few males aged 18 to 49.

Naive CD8 cells comprised CD45RO-negative, CCR7-positively selected cells, excluding terminally differentiated effector memory CD45RA+ cells. Sorted-subset replicate PCR reactions were performed with around 210 ng DNA, corresponding to 30,000 or so T cell genomes. Produced via immunoSEQ multiplex PCR; TCRdb's table is partial and in-frame only. The sample contains about 680,000 clones, just over 90% of which appear only once. On this clone: Antigen specificity is unknown.

Germline CDR1 is ENHRY and CDR2 is SYGVKD. The V segment lost 10 bases and the J segment 2 bases; nucleotides outside the gene matches: 3. The CDR3 extends over 12 amino acids. Study-wide results and caveats: Memory subsets had estimated richness that was generally smaller than that of naive subsets. Clonotypes that were shared across a handful of donors made up around 5% of naive CD4 clonotypes.

This chain links TRBV10-3 with TRBJ1-2; 8 positions match TRBD1. The clonotype comes from a young man in good health. The sequencing sample was made of naive CD8+ T cells sorted from blood. In nucleotides, the CDR3 is TGTGCCACGACAGGGGAAAACTATGGCTACACCTTC. Protein sequence: CATTGENYGYTF.